This T cell receptor beta chain was captured by sequencing in a study of OX40 agonist ivuxolimab in advanced cancers. Study context: The patients' treatment was ivuxolimab, an agonistic anti-OX40 (CD134) antibody. Whole-study results and caveats: Low normalized clonal expansion also occurred in some nonresponding patients.

The CDR3 is 12 amino acids. V was cut by 5 bases and J by 8 bases, with 10 bases left in between. Germline V gene sequence: CDR1 LNHDA, CDR2 SQIVND (reference sequence). Profiled with immunoSEQ multiplex PCR; TCRdb holds only in-frame clones, not every one. The table has under 90,000 clones, 88% seen once; the top ten hold over 0.75%. With respect to this clone: The target antigen is unknown.

Specimen: CD4+ or CD8+ T cells sorted from blood, collected in a trial of the OX40 agonist ivuxolimab. This clonotype originated in an adult with an advanced solid tumor such as melanoma, head and neck, liver or kidney cancer. V and J are TRBV19 and TRBJ2-1; no clear D gene. CDR3 nucleotide sequence: TGTGCCAGTAGTCCTTACTCCCATGAGCAGTTCTTC. It translates to CASSPYSHEQFF.